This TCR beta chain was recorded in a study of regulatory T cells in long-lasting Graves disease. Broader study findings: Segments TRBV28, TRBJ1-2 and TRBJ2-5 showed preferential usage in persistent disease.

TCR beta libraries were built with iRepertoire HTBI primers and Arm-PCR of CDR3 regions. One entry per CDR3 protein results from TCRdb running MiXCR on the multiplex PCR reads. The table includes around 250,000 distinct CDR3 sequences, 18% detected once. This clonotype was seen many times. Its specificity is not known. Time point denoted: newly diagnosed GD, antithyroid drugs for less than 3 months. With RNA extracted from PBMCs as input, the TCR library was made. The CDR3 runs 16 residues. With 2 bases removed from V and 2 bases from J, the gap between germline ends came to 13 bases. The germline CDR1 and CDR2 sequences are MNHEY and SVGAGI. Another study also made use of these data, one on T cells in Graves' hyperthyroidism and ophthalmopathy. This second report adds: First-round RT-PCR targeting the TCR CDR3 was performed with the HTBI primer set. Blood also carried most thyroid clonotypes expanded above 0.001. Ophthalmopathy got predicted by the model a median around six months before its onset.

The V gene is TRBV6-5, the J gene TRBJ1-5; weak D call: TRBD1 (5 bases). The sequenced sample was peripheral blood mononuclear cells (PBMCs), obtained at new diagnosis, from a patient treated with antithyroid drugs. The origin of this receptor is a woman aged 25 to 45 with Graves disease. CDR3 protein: CASSYAAGYGNQPQHF. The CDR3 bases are TGTGCCAGCAGTTACGCGGCAGGGTACGGCAATCAGCCCCAGCATTTT.